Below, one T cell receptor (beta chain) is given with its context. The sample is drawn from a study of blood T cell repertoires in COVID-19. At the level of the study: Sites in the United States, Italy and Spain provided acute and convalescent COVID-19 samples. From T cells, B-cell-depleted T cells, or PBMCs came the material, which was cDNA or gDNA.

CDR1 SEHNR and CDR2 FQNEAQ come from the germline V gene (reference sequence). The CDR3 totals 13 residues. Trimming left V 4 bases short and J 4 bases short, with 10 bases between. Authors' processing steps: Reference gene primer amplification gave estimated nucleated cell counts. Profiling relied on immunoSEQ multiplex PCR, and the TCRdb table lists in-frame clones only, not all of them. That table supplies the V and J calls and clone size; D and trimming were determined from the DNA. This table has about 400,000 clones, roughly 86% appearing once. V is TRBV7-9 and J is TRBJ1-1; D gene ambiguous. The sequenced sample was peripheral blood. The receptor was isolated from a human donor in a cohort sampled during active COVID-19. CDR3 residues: CASSSTSGTEAFF. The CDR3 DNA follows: TGTGCCAGCAGCTCAACTTCCGGCACTGAAGCTTTCTTT.